The following is a TCR beta chain sequence with its context. The data were obtained in a study of graft-versus-host responses after intestinal transplantation. Clones were sequenced by immunoSEQ multiplex PCR, and TCRdb holds only the in-frame ones, with some missing. The data contain approximately 74,000 clones, around 92% of them singletons. CDR1 LNHNV and CDR2 YYDKDF come from the germline V gene (reference sequence). The V end was cut by 0 bases, the J end by 1 base, with 9 bases between. The CDR3 runs to 15 residues. This TCR came from a human patient who received an intestinal transplant, so some T cells may come from the graft donor. This chain uses TRBV15 with TRBJ2-5; D remains unclear. The sample consisted of PBMCs, taken 98 days after intestinal transplantation. The CDR3 reads CATSRDLGFQETQYF. In DNA, the CDR3 is TGTGCCACCAGCAGAGATCTTGGCTTCCAAGAGACCCAGTACTTC.